Presented here are 12 T cell receptor beta chains from one specimen sequenced in a study of technical replicates of blood from a few donors. Assay used: immunoSEQ multiplex PCR; TCRdb lists only in-frame clones, some missing. Found here are 65,000 to 80,000 clones, 95% to 99% of them singletons; the top ten hold approximately 0.21%. The sequencing input was T cells isolated from PBMCs. These receptors were collected from a human donor in good health.

CDR3 sequence: CASSLTAGGPGGELFF. The DNA of the CDR3 is TGTGCCAGCAGCTTAACGGCGGGAGGGCCTGGCGGGGAGCTGTTTTTT. The chain links TRBV7-9 to TRBJ2-2; 9 bases are a match to TRBD2. CDR3 length: 16 amino acids. V lost 2 bases and J lost 7; bases outside the gene matches: 8. Germline V lookup: CDR1 SEHNR, CDR2 FQNEAQ (reference sequence).

The chain joins TRBV7-2 to TRBJ2-7; 7 bases are a match to TRBD1. After removal of 5 bases from V and 4 bases from J, the junction contained 8 bases not matched to a gene. The CDR3 consists of 14 residues. CDR1 SGHTA and CDR2 FQGNSA come from the germline V gene. The CDR3 region has the DNA TGTGCCAGCAGCCCTATGGGACAGATATACGAGCAGTACTTC. Amino acid sequence: CASSPMGQIYEQYF.

V is TRBV15 and J is TRBJ1-1, with 8 bases aligning to TRBD1. V lost 0 bases to trimming and J lost 0 bases; unmatched junction nucleotides: 3. Germline CDR1 and CDR2: LNHNV and YYDKDF (reference sequence). The CDR3 is 16 amino acids. CDR3 bases: TGTGCCACCAGCAGAGATCTGACAGGGGTGAACACTGAAGCTTTCTTT. Translating it yields CATSRDLTGVNTEAFF.

The genes are TRBV7-8 and TRBJ2-7, with 12 positions matching TRBD2. Germline V lookup: CDR1 SGHVS, CDR2 FQNEAQ. The CDR3 is made up of 16 amino acids. After removal of 5 bases from V and 6 bases from J, the junction contained 11 bases not matched to a gene. For the CDR3, the DNA is TGTGCCAGCAGCCACTATGGGACTAGCGGGTTAGTCGAGCAGTACTTC. Residues: CASSHYGTSGLVEQYF.

The genes are TRBV19 and TRBJ2-5; TRBD1 matches at 9 bases. J lost 5 bases, V lost 3 bases, and 7 bases had no gene match. The CDR3 length is 15 residues. Germline CDR1 and CDR2: LNHDA and SQIVND (reference sequence). The CDR3, as DNA: TGTGCCAGTAGTATCCCCGGGACAGGGCAGGAGACCCAGTACTTC. Encoded protein: CASSIPGTGQETQYF. Full variable domain (outside the CDR3, taken from reference TRBV19 and TRBJ2-5): DGGITQSPKYLFRKEGQNVTLSCEQNLNHDAMYWYRQDPGQGLRLIYYSQIVNDFQKGDIAEGYSVSREKKESFPLTVTSAQKNPTAFYLCASSIPGTGQETQYFGPGTRLLVL.

Turning to this clone: A junction boundary mismatches the germline segment, possibly from a read error. Within the sample, other DNA sequences also encode this same CDR3. The chain carries TRBV6-1 and TRBJ1-1; D might be TRBD1 (6 bases). The CDR3 runs to 14 residues. Germline CDR1 reads MNHNS; CDR2 reads SASEGT. The CDR3 reads CASRVGGVGTEAFF. The DNA for the CDR3 is TGTGCTAGCAGGGTAGGGGGAGTAGGGACTGAAGCTTTCTTT.

The V gene is TRBV9, the J gene TRBJ2-1, with 9 nucleotides matching TRBD2. This CDR3 spans 14 amino acids. The ends lost 5 bases at V and 4 bases at J; junction bases unmatched: 4. The germline gives CDR1 SGDLS, CDR2 YYNGEE. CDR3 region: CASSSSGMYNEQFF. The CDR3 coding sequence is TGTGCCAGCAGTTCTAGCGGGATGTACAATGAGCAGTTCTTC.

In the case of this clone: Other DNA sequences in the sample encode the same CDR3. CDR3: CASSSLEKETQYF. CDR3 nucleotides: TGCGCCAGCAGCTCACTAGAGAAAGAGACCCAGTACTTC. This rearrangement joins TRBV5-1 to TRBJ2-5; TRBD2 might be the D (5 bases). Germline V gives CDR1 SGHRS, CDR2 YFSETQ. V lost 3 bases to trimming and J lost 3 bases, with 9 bases between them. This CDR3 has 13 amino acids.

This clone appeared once. The chain links TRBV2 to TRBJ2-5; the match to TRBD1 covers 9 bases. Germline-derived CDR1 and CDR2 are SNHLY and FYNNEI. After removal of 3 bases from V and 9 bases from J, the junction contained 11 bases not matched to a gene. The CDR3 runs 15 residues. The CDR3 sequence: CASSERTGDRLAQYF. CDR3 in DNA: TGTGCCAGCAGTGAGAGGACAGGGGATCGCCTGGCCCAGTACTTC.

The chain carries TRBV4-1 and TRBJ2-7; D possibly corresponds to TRBD2 (6 bases). The germline CDR1 and CDR2 sequences are MGHRA and YSYEKL. The ends were cut back, 4 bases at V and 3 bases at J, with 16 bases in the middle. The CDR3 extends over 15 amino acids. CDR3 region: CASSLGRETFYEQYF. The CDR3 DNA reads TGCGCCAGCAGCCTAGGTCGGGAGACTTTCTACGAGCAGTACTTC.

The chain recombines TRBV7-8 with TRBJ1-1; D remains ambiguous. The length of the CDR3 is 13 residues. V lost 3 bases to trimming and J lost 1 base, with 6 bases between them. In germline, CDR1 is SGHVS, CDR2 FQNEAQ. This CDR3 is CASSFQENTEAFF. The DNA of the CDR3 is TGTGCCAGCAGCTTCCAGGAGAACACTGAAGCTTTCTTT.

The chain carries TRBV30 and TRBJ2-5; tentative D call: TRBD2 (5 bases). This CDR3 region has 13 residues. The V end was cut by 0 bases, the J end by 5 bases, with 10 bases between. Germline CDR1 reads GTSNPN; CDR2 reads SVGIG (reference sequence). CDR3 sequence reads: CAWSVQRGETQYF. CDR3 sequence (DNA): TGTGCCTGGAGTGTACAACGAGGGGAGACCCAGTACTTC.